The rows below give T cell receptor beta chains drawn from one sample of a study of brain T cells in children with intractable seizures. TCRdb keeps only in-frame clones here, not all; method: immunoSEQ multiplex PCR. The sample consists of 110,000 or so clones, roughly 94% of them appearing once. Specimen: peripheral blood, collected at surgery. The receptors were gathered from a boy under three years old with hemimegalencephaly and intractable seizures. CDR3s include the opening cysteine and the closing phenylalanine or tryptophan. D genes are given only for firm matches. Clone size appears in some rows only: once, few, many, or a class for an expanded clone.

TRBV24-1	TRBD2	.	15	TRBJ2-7	CATSAVLAGVYEQYF	TGTGCCACCAGTGCTGTGCTAGCGGGAGTTTACGAGCAGTACTTC
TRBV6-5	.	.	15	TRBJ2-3	CASSYSRGDTDTQYF	TGTGCCAGCAGTTACTCGAGGGGTGACACAGATACGCAGTATTTT
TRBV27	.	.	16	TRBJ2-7	CASSLQMVPSFYEQYF	TGTGCCAGCAGTTTACAAATGGTCCCAAGCTTCTACGAGCAGTACTTC
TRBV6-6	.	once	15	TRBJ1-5	CASTPGAGLVQPQHF	TGTGCCAGCACCCCAGGGGCAGGGTTAGTTCAGCCCCAGCATTTT
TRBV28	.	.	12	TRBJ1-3	CASSALGNTIYF	TGTGCCAGCAGTGCCCTGGGAAACACCATATATTTT
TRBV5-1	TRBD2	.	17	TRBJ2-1	CASSLSGLAGPYNEQFF	TGCGCCAGCAGCTTGTCGGGACTAGCGGGACCCTACAATGAGCAGTTCTTC
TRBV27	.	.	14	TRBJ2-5	CASRDSWGRETQYF	TGTGCCAGCAGAGATTCTTGGGGGAGAGAGACCCAGTACTTC
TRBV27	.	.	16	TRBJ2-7	CASSLLWTRTGYEQYF	TGTGCCAGCAGTTTACTTTGGACGAGGACGGGTTACGAGCAGTACTTC
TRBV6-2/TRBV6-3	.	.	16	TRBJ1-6	CASSAGGLRGSPPLHF	TGTGCCAGCAGCGCCGGCGGTTTGCGGGGTTCACCACCCCTCCACTTT
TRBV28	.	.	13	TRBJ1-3	CASSPSGRNTIYF	TGTGCCAGCAGTCCGTCAGGGAGAAACACCATATATTTT
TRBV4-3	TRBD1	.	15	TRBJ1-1	CASSHPDRGNTEAFF	TGCGCCAGCAGCCATCCGGACAGGGGGAACACTGAAGCTTTCTTT
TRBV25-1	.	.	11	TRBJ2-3	CASSSTDTQYF	TGTGCCAGCAGTAGCACAGATACGCAGTATTTT
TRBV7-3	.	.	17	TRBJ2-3	CASSLLGVSGPTDTQYF	TGTGCCAGCAGCTTATTAGGGGTGAGCGGACCCACAGATACGCAGTATTTT
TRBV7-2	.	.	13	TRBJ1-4	CATGPGGGEKLFF	TGTGCCACCGGACCGGGGGGGGGTGAAAAACTGTTTTTT
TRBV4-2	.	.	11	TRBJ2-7	CASSQGDEQYF	TGTGCCAGCAGCCAAGGGGACGAGCAGTACTTC
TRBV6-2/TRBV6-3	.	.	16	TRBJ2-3	CASSYSTITFLDTQYF	TGTGCCAGCAGTTACTCGACTATCACGTTCTTGGATACGCAGTATTTT
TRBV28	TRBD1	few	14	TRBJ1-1	CASSTGQGHTEAFF	TGTGCCAGCAGCACGGGACAGGGTCACACTGAAGCTTTCTTT
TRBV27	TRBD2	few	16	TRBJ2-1	CASRGTSGSSYNEQFF	TGTGCCAGCAGAGGGACTAGCGGGAGCTCCTACAATGAGCAGTTCTTC
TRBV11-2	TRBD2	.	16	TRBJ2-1	CASSRRGAGGPNEQFF	TGTGCCAGCAGCCGCAGGGGTGCGGGAGGGCCAAATGAGCAGTTCTTC
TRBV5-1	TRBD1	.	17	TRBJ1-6	CASSLLGTGGNDSPLHF	TGCGCCAGCAGCTTGCTGGGGACAGGGGGAAATGATTCACCCCTCCACTTT
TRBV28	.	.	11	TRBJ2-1	CASTRTKEQFF	TGTGCCAGCACCCGGACTAAGGAGCAGTTCTTC
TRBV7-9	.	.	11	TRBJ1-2	CASSPGFGYTF	TGTGCCAGCAGTCCAGGGTTTGGCTACACCTTC